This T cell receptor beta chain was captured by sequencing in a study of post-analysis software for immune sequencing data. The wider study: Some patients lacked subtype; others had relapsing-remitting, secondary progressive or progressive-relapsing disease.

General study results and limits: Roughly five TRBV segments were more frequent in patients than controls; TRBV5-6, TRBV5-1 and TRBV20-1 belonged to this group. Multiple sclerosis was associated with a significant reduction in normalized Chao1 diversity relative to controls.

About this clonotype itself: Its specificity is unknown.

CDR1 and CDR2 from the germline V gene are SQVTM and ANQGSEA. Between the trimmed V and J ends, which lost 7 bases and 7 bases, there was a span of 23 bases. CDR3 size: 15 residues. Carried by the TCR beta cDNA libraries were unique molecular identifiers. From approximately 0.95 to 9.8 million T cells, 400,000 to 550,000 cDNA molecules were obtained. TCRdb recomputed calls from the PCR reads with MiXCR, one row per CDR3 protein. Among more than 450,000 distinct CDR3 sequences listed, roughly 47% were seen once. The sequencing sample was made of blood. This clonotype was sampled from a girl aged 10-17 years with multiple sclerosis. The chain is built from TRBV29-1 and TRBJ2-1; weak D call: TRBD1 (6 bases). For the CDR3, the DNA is TGCAGCGGCCATGTATACACAGGGAAACGAAATGAGCAGTTCTTC. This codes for CSGHVYTGKRNEQFF.